The rows below give T cell receptor beta chains drawn from one sample of a study of Ad26.COV2.S vaccination and SARS-CoV-2 variants. Generated by immunoSEQ multiplex PCR, the TCRdb table keeps only in-frame clones and is missing some. The sample includes a few hundred thousand clones, roughly 88% of them seen just once. Sequenced material: peripheral blood, taken in a trial of Ad26.COV2.S vaccine versus placebo. Source of these receptors: a person between 18 and 65 years old who received the Ad26.COV2.S COVID-19 vaccine or a placebo. CDR3s include the opening cysteine and the closing phenylalanine or tryptophan. The order of the fields is D gene, J gene, clone size, V gene, CDR3 DNA, CDR3 protein. D genes are given only for firm matches. A clone size is listed for some rows: how often the clone was seen (once, few, many), or a class if it is expanded.

d_gene: TRBD2; j_gene: TRBJ2-3; abundance: .; v_gene: TRBV27; CDR3nt: TGTGCCAGCGATATAGCGGGAGGGCCTGCAGATACGCAGTATTTT; CDR3aa: CASDIAGGPADTQYF
d_gene: .; j_gene: TRBJ1-6; abundance: few; v_gene: TRBV19; CDR3nt: TGTGCCAGTAGTCCAACCCAAGTATATAATTCACCCCTCCACTTT; CDR3aa: CASSPTQVYNSPLHF
d_gene: TRBD2; j_gene: TRBJ2-3; abundance: .; v_gene: TRBV7-3; CDR3nt: TGTGCCAGCAGCTTAACCACCGGACTAGCGGGAGGGCTTCCCACAGATACGCAGTATTTT; CDR3aa: CASSLTTGLAGGLPTDTQYF
d_gene: TRBD2; j_gene: TRBJ2-3; abundance: .; v_gene: TRBV7-8; CDR3nt: TGTGCCAGCAGCTTATTTTCACTAGCGGGAGGGCAGGGAGATACGCAGTATTTT; CDR3aa: CASSLFSLAGGQGDTQYF
d_gene: TRBD1; j_gene: TRBJ1-1; abundance: .; v_gene: TRBV4-2; CDR3nt: TGTGCCAGCAGCCCGGGACAGGGCCTGAACACTGAAGCTTTCTTT; CDR3aa: CASSPGQGLNTEAFF
d_gene: .; j_gene: TRBJ2-2; abundance: .; v_gene: TRBV29-1; CDR3nt: TGCAGCGTTGTACAGGGTTACACCGGGGAGCTGTTTTTT; CDR3aa: CSVVQGYTGELFF
d_gene: .; j_gene: TRBJ1-4; abundance: .; v_gene: TRBV7-8; CDR3nt: TGTGCCAGCAGCTTAGTCACTGAAAAACTGTTTTTT; CDR3aa: CASSLVTEKLFF
d_gene: TRBD2; j_gene: TRBJ2-7; abundance: few; v_gene: TRBV29-1; CDR3nt: TGCAGCGTTGAGGCTAGCGGGAGGGCCGATCGGTACGAGCAGTACTTC; CDR3aa: CSVEASGRADRYEQYF
d_gene: TRBD1; j_gene: TRBJ2-1; abundance: once; v_gene: TRBV28; CDR3nt: TGTGCCAGCAGTTCGGGACAGATCTCCTACAATGAGCAGTTCTTC; CDR3aa: CASSSGQISYNEQFF
d_gene: .; j_gene: TRBJ2-7; abundance: .; v_gene: TRBV5-6; CDR3nt: TGTGCCAGCAGCTTGGTAGGGGCCAACGAGCAGTACTTC; CDR3aa: CASSLVGANEQYF
d_gene: .; j_gene: TRBJ2-5; abundance: .; v_gene: TRBV24-1; CDR3nt: TGTGCCACCAGTGACCCCGGGGGGCAAGGGACCCAGTACTTC; CDR3aa: CATSDPGGQGTQYF
d_gene: TRBD2; j_gene: TRBJ2-1; abundance: .; v_gene: TRBV18; CDR3nt: TGTGCCAGCTCACCATTTGTCTCTCTAGCGGAATACAATGAGCAGTTCTTC; CDR3aa: CASSPFVSLAEYNEQFF
d_gene: TRBD2; j_gene: TRBJ2-1; abundance: .; v_gene: TRBV24-1; CDR3nt: TGTGCCACCAGTGACTTAAAACGACTAGCGGGGTCCTACAATGAGCAGTTCTTC; CDR3aa: CATSDLKRLAGSYNEQFF
d_gene: TRBD2; j_gene: TRBJ2-1; abundance: few; v_gene: TRBV3-1/TRBV3-2; CDR3nt: TGTGCCAGCAGCCCTCTAGCGGGAGGGCGTTATGAGCAGTTCTTC; CDR3aa: CASSPLAGGRYEQFF
d_gene: .; j_gene: TRBJ2-7; abundance: .; v_gene: TRBV7-9; CDR3nt: TGTGCCAGCAGCTTAGGGGTGGCGAAGAACTACGAGCAGTACTTC; CDR3aa: CASSLGVAKNYEQYF
d_gene: .; j_gene: TRBJ1-2; abundance: .; v_gene: TRBV18; CDR3nt: TGTGCCAGCTCACCACTAGCACAGAAAATTAACTATGGCTACACCTTC; CDR3aa: CASSPLAQKINYGYTF
d_gene: .; j_gene: TRBJ1-1; abundance: .; v_gene: TRBV2; CDR3nt: TGTGCCAGCAGTACAGAGAGAGGCACTGAAGCTTTCTTT; CDR3aa: CASSTERGTEAFF
d_gene: .; j_gene: TRBJ2-3; abundance: .; v_gene: TRBV30; CDR3nt: TGTGCCTGGAGAGGCGGGGTTAGCACAGATACGCAGTATTTT; CDR3aa: CAWRGGVSTDTQYF
d_gene: .; j_gene: TRBJ1-1; abundance: .; v_gene: TRBV28; CDR3nt: TGTGCCAGCAGGTCGACGGGACAAGCTTTCTTT; CDR3aa: CASRSTGQAFF
d_gene: TRBD1; j_gene: TRBJ2-1; abundance: .; v_gene: TRBV6-2/TRBV6-3; CDR3nt: TGTGCCAGCAGTTACCTCCGGACAGGGCGAACCGACAATGAGCAGTTCTTC; CDR3aa: CASSYLRTGRTDNEQFF
d_gene: .; j_gene: TRBJ2-1; abundance: .; v_gene: TRBV6-5; CDR3nt: TGTGCCAGCAGCCGGCGGGATGAGCAGTTCTTC; CDR3aa: CASSRRDEQFF
d_gene: .; j_gene: TRBJ2-1; abundance: .; v_gene: TRBV10-3; CDR3nt: TGTGCCATCAGTGATCGGACAAGCTCCTACAATGAGCAGTTCTTC; CDR3aa: CAISDRTSSYNEQFF
d_gene: TRBD1; j_gene: TRBJ2-2; abundance: .; v_gene: TRBV7-9; CDR3nt: TGTGCCAGCAGTTTGGACAGGGTATTTTTGACCGGGGAGCTGTTTTTT; CDR3aa: CASSLDRVFLTGELFF
d_gene: .; j_gene: TRBJ2-2; abundance: .; v_gene: TRBV9; CDR3nt: TGTGCCAGCAGCGTAGAGGTAGCTGGGACCGGGGAGCTGTTTTTT; CDR3aa: CASSVEVAGTGELFF
d_gene: TRBD2; j_gene: TRBJ2-4; abundance: .; v_gene: TRBV3-1/TRBV3-2; CDR3nt: TGTGCCAGCAGCCCTAGAGTAGGACTAGCGGGAGAATTGACCAAAAACATTCAGTACTTC; CDR3aa: CASSPRVGLAGELTKNIQYF
d_gene: .; j_gene: TRBJ1-5; abundance: .; v_gene: TRBV4-2; CDR3nt: TGTGCCAGCAGCCAAGATCGACTCCCCAATCAGCCCCAGCATTTT; CDR3aa: CASSQDRLPNQPQHF
d_gene: .; j_gene: TRBJ1-3; abundance: .; v_gene: TRBV5-5; CDR3nt: TGTGCCAGCAGCTGGACCACTTACTCTGGAAACACCATATATTTT; CDR3aa: CASSWTTYSGNTIYF
d_gene: .; j_gene: TRBJ2-1; abundance: .; v_gene: TRBV5-8; CDR3nt: TGTGCCAGCAGGCCAGGGGATGGGTACAATGAGCAGTTCTTC; CDR3aa: CASRPGDGYNEQFF
d_gene: TRBD1; j_gene: TRBJ1-5; abundance: .; v_gene: TRBV2; CDR3nt: TGTGCCAGCAGCTTCGGACAGGGGTCGGAACAGCCCCAGCATTTT; CDR3aa: CASSFGQGSEQPQHF